This T cell receptor beta chain was recovered during a study of neoadjuvant nivolumab and ipilimumab in lung cancer. The V and J ends lost 5 bases and 2 bases respectively, with 10 bases between them. This CDR3 region has 14 residues. Germline V gene lookup returns CDR1 SGHAT and CDR2 FQNNGV. Produced via immunoSEQ multiplex PCR; TCRdb's table is partial and in-frame only. The sample contains about 27,000 clones, 60% to 85% of which appear only once. This rearrangement joins TRBV11-2 to TRBJ1-3; D is uncertain. Sample: tumor tissue, taken after neoadjuvant nivolumab, alone or with ipilimumab, at or shortly before surgery. The sequence was collected from an adult with non-small cell lung cancer. The DNA of the CDR3 is TGTGCCAGCAGCGGACGGTGGACTGGAAACACCATATATTTT. It encodes CASSGRWTGNTIYF.